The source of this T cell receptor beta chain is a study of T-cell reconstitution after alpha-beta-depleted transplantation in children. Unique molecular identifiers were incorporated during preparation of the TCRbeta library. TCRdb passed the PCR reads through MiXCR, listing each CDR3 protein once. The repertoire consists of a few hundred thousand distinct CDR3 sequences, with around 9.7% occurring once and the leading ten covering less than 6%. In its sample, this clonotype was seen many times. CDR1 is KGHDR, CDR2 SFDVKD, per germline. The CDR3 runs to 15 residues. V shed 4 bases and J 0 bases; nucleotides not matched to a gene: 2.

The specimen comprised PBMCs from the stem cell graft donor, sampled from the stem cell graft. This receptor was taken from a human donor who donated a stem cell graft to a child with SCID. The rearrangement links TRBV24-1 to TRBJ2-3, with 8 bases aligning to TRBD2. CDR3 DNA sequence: TGTGCCACCAGTGACTCGGGGGGGAGCACAGATACGCAGTATTTT. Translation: CATSDSGGSTDTQYF.